These 24 T cell receptor beta chains came from one sample sequenced in a study of control samples from healthy donors and cancer patients. TCRdb's copy holds only in-frame clones and misses some; the assay was immunoSEQ multiplex PCR. The sample lists 120,000 or so clones, roughly 90% occurring once. The sample taken for sequencing was blood. These TCRs come from a woman aged 18-30 years in good health.

The table lists this clone with a count of one. The chain has TRBV7-2 and TRBJ2-1; D is ambiguous. The V end was cut by 4 bases, the J end by 9 bases, with 16 bases between. Germline values: CDR1 SGHTA, CDR2 FQGNSA. The CDR3 has 14 residues. The CDR3 DNA sequence: TGTGCCAGCAGCTGGGTTTCGATAATTGGTGAGCAGTTCTTC. Its translation: CASSWVSIIGEQFF.

This clone was seen just once. This sequence joins TRBV5-5 and TRBJ2-7; no clear D gene. The V end was cut by 4 bases, the J end by 2 bases, with 4 bases between. The CDR3 has 11 residues. Germline CDR1 and CDR2: SGHKS and YYEKEE (reference sequence). In nucleotides, the CDR3 is TGTGCCAGCAGCGTCACCTACGAGCAGTACTTC. Translating gives CASSVTYEQYF.

The gene calls are TRBV19 and TRBJ1-5; 7 bases fit TRBD1. CDR1 and CDR2 (germline): LNHDA, SQIVND (reference sequence). The CDR3 spans 15 residues. The J segment lost 5 bases and the V segment lost 7 bases, leaving 11 bases of the junction unmatched. The DNA of the CDR3 is TGTGCCAGTACTCCTCCGCGGCAGGGGGATCAGCCCCAGCATTTT. Its protein is CASTPPRQGDQPQHF.

V and J are TRBV28 and TRBJ1-3; a possible D gene is TRBD1 (6 bases). The CDR3 has 16 residues. V was trimmed by 3 bases and J by 3 bases, leaving 15 bases between them. Germline V gene data show CDR1 as MDHEN and CDR2 as SYDVKM. The CDR3 nucleotides read TGTGCCAGCAGTTTGTCCGCGGGGGCGCGTGGAAACACCATATATTTT. Translating gives CASSLSAGARGNTIYF.

The chain couples TRBV9 to TRBJ1-6, with 8 bases lining up with TRBD1. CDR3 length equals 15 residues. The germline V gene encodes CDR1 SGDLS and CDR2 YYNGEE. With V trimmed by 0 bases and J by 10 bases, 6 bases remained unmatched. The CDR3 nucleotides are TGTGCCAGCAGCGTAGAGGACAGGGAGGAGTCACCCCTCCACTTT. Translating it yields CASSVEDREESPLHF.

This clone was seen a handful of times. The V and J genes are TRBV5-4 and TRBJ2-7, with D perhaps matching TRBD1 (5 bases). CDR3 length: 14 residues. Trimming pared 1 base from V and 2 bases from J, leaving 10 bases between. CDR1 and CDR2 from the germline V gene are SGHNT and YYREEE (reference sequence). CDR3 in DNA: TGTGCCAGCAGCTTGACTTCAGGGACCTACGAGCAGTACTTC. Translating gives CASSLTSGTYEQYF.

The chain links TRBV4-1 to TRBJ1-1, with D unclear. The V end lost 0 bases, the J end lost 1 base, and 12 bases lay between the germline ends. Germline values: CDR1 MGHRA, CDR2 YSYEKL. The CDR3 is made up of 16 amino acids. CDR3 in amino acids: CASSQDATNSNTEAFF. CDR3 DNA: TGCGCCAGCAGCCAAGACGCGACAAACTCGAACACTGAAGCTTTCTTT.

As concerns this clone: Other DNA sequences in this specimen translate into the identical CDR3. The chain links TRBV7-2 to TRBJ1-1; D is possibly TRBD1 (5 bases). Germline V gene lookup returns CDR1 SGHTA and CDR2 FQGNSA. There are 15 residues in the CDR3. Trimming left V 0 bases short and J 2 bases short, with 10 bases between. CDR3 DNA sequence: TGTGCCAGCAGCTTAGCCGGGACGGCTAACACTGAAGCTTTCTTT. Its translation is CASSLAGTANTEAFF.

The V gene is TRBV6-2 or TRBV6-3, the J gene TRBJ2-2; TRBD2 matches at 11 bases. V was clipped by 4 bases and J by 0 bases; unmatched bases: 16. Looked up from germline, CDR1 is MNHEY and CDR2 is SVGEGT. The CDR3 spans 21 residues. CDR3 protein: CASSSRELAGATTSNTGELFF. The CDR3 DNA is TGTGCCAGCAGTTCGCGGGAACTAGCGGGAGCCACTACCTCGAACACCGGGGAGCTGTTTTTT.

V is TRBV7-9 and J is TRBJ2-7, with a possible D match to TRBD1 (6 bases). Trimming shortened V by 5 bases and J by 3 bases, and 17 bases separated the two germline ends. CDR3 length: 15 amino acids. Germline V gives CDR1 SEHNR, CDR2 FQNEAQ (reference sequence). DNA for the CDR3: TGTGCCAGCAGCCCCCAGGCAGGGGACCGCTACGAGCAGTACTTC. It is translated as CASSPQAGDRYEQYF.

This clone was found once. The CDR3 DNA reads TGCAGCGTTCCAACGGGGGCGGGACCATCGGGGGAGCAGTACTTC. Translated, it gives CSVPTGAGPSGEQYF. This chain connects TRBV29-1 to TRBJ2-7; D tentatively reads TRBD1 or TRBD2 (6 bases each). This CDR3 is 15 amino acids long. The germline V gene has CDR1 SQVTM and CDR2 ANQGSEA. V was clipped by 5 bases and J by 7 bases, with 24 bases between them.

The genes are TRBV7-2 and TRBJ2-5; a possible D gene is TRBD1 (6 bases). CDR3 size: 15 residues. Germline CDR1 SGHTA, CDR2 FQGNSA. The V gene lost 4 bases and the J gene lost 2 bases, with 14 bases spanning the gap. CDR3 sequence reads: CASSSPQGRQETQYF. The CDR3 DNA sequence: TGTGCCAGCAGCTCGCCACAGGGTCGTCAAGAGACCCAGTACTTC. Combining the CDR3 with reference TRBV7-2 and TRBJ2-5 gives the whole variable domain GAGVSQSPSNKVTEKGKDVELRCDPISGHTALYWYRQSLGQGLEFLIYFQGNSAPDKSGLPSDRFSAERTGGSVSTLTIQRTQQEDSAVYLCASSSPQGRQETQYFGPGTRLLVL.

This chain links TRBV20-1 with TRBJ2-3; D unresolved. The CDR3 consists of 11 residues. Germline assignment: CDR1 DFQATT and CDR2 SNEGSKA (reference sequence). The CDR3 region is CTDNLGDTQYF. Here the CDR3 DNA reads TGCACCGACAACTTGGGAGATACGCAGTATTTT.

The chain combines TRBV24-1 with TRBJ2-2; no clear D gene. The CDR3 has 13 residues. The V and J ends lost 1 base and 4 bases respectively, with 3 bases between them. Germline V gene lookup returns CDR1 KGHDR and CDR2 SFDVKD. DNA for the CDR3: TGTGCCACCAGTGATTTCCGCACCGGGGAGCTGTTTTTT. Translation gives CATSDFRTGELFF.

The chain uses TRBV21-1 and TRBJ1-6; no check of the table's D call, TRBD1, against the DNA was made. TRBV21-1 is listed as a pseudogene. This CDR3 comprises 16 residues. The CDR3 is CASSKPDRADNSPLHF. In nucleotides, the CDR3 is TGTGCCAGCAGCAAACCCGACAGGGCCGATAATTCACCCCTCCACTTT.

This chain uses TRBV5-6 with TRBJ2-7; maybe TRBD2 (5 bases). V shed 5 bases and J shed 2 bases, with 11 bases lying between them. The CDR3 is 13 residues long. Germline CDR1 reads SGHDT; CDR2 reads YYEEEE. CDR3 in amino acids: CASRRGGTYEQYF. The CDR3 DNA follows: TGTGCCAGCAGGCGCGGAGGTACCTACGAGCAGTACTTC.

CDR3 DNA: TGTGCCAGCAGCCTACCCGGGCCTGGGGATACGCAGTATTTT. Its translation is CASSLPGPGDTQYF. This rearrangement joins TRBV6-6 to TRBJ2-3; D gene uncertain. Deletions cut 6 bases from V and 6 bases from J, with 16 bases between. Germline V gene sequence: CDR1 MNHNY, CDR2 SVGAGI (reference sequence). The CDR3 runs 14 residues.

The chain combines TRBV28 with TRBJ2-2, with no clear D. Germline CDR1 MDHEN, CDR2 SYDVKM. CDR3 length: 14 amino acids. Deletions cut 2 bases from V and 5 bases from J, with 9 bases between. CDR3 bases: TGTGCCAGCAGTTTACCTAAACAAACCGGGGAGCTGTTTTTT. Translation gives CASSLPKQTGELFF.

Details on this clone: The limits of the CDR3 on the DNA are not certain, so only TCRdb's listed CDR3 is given. The V gene is TRBV2, the J gene TRBJ1-2; TRBD1, the D gene given by the table, was not confirmed from the DNA. Germline V gives CDR1 SNHLY, CDR2 FYNNEI. Inclusive of both ends, the CDR3 amounts to 13 amino acids. The CDR3 sequence: CASILGTRYGYTF.

This rearrangement joins TRBV10-1 to TRBJ2-3; D call uncertain. CDR1 is WNHNN and CDR2 is SYGVQD in the germline V gene (reference sequence). The CDR3 runs to 18 residues. V gave up 0 bases and J gave up 0 bases, with 16 bases separating them. CDR3 nucleotides: TGCGCCAGCAGTGAGTCGTTCTGGCAAAACTCTAGCACAGATACGCAGTATTTT. This gives the protein CASSESFWQNSSTDTQYF.

This chain connects TRBV6-5 to TRBJ2-5; 7 bases are a match to TRBD2. The CDR3 is 14 amino acids. CDR1 is MNHEY and CDR2 is SVGAGI in the germline V gene. V lost 0 bases, J lost 9 bases, and 7 bases stayed unmatched. DNA for the CDR3: TGTGCCAGCAGTTACTCGACCGGGGGGTCGGCCCAGTACTTC. It codes for CASSYSTGGSAQYF.

V usage is TRBV6-5 and J usage is TRBJ2-1; no clear D. The CDR3 is made up of 12 amino acids. V was shortened by 11 bases and J by 4 bases, with 12 bases between the two germline ends. CDR1 and CDR2 from the germline V gene are MNHEY and SVGAGI. DNA of the CDR3: TGTGCCTCCCAAACCAGGTACAATGAGCAGTTCTTC. Translated, it gives CASQTRYNEQFF.

This chain connects TRBV30 to TRBJ2-7; 8 bases map to TRBD1. V trimming: 1 base; J trimming: 5 bases; junction bases outside the gene matches: 7. CDR1 and CDR2 (germline): GTSNPN, SVGIG (reference sequence). This CDR3 is built from 14 residues. CDR3 sequence (DNA): TGTGCCTGGAGTGGGGGCAGGGGGCGGCACGAGCAGTACTTC. This sequence encodes CAWSGGRGRHEQYF.

V gene TRBV5-6 combines with J gene TRBJ2-5; D not resolved. V lost 2 bases to trimming and J lost 2 bases, with 13 bases between them. The CDR3 loop spans 15 amino acids. The germline V gene encodes CDR1 SGHDT and CDR2 YYEEEE. CDR3 loop: CASSFRRKSQETQYF. The CDR3 DNA reads as TGTGCCAGCAGCTTTCGGCGGAAATCACAAGAGACCCAGTACTTC.